The next 27 T cell receptor beta chains were all read from a single sample in a study of T cell responses to AZD1222 COVID-19 vaccine (dated by TCRdb to about 2021). Library creation used the immunoSEQ multiplex PCR assay. TCRdb took this table from immuneACCESS and kept in-frame rearrangements with V and J called. Such tables lack part of the clones; where checked against another copy, unresolved V genes explain under half of the gap, and the rest is unexplained. The sample contains roughly 67,000 clones, 80% to 90% of them found a single time. The top ten clones comprise approximately 30% of the sample. This specimen's time point label, interpreted: about 28 days (+/-7) after the second vaccine dose. The sequences come from peripheral blood, collected 28 days after the second AZD1222 dose. Source of these receptors: an adult who received the AZD1222 COVID-19 vaccine.

The chain carries TRBV6-1 and TRBJ2-7; 16 bases are shared with TRBD2. Trimming took 4 bases from V and 2 from J; bases not matched to a gene: 5. Germline values: CDR1 MNHNS, CDR2 SASEGT. The CDR3 is 17 amino acids. CDR3 loop: CASSGTGTSGRAYEQYF. CDR3 DNA: TGTGCCAGCAGTGGTACCGGGACTAGCGGGAGGGCCTACGAGCAGTACTTC.

The chain couples TRBV7-2 to TRBJ2-7; possible D gene TRBD2, 5 bases. V dropped 5 bases and J dropped 3 bases, with 14 bases sitting between them. Germline loops: CDR1 SGHTA, CDR2 FQGNSA. The CDR3 runs to 14 residues. The CDR3 DNA reads as TGTGCCAGCAGCCCCGGCTTCGGGGTCTACGAGCAGTACTTC. The encoded protein is CASSPGFGVYEQYF.

This chain links TRBV6-6 with TRBJ2-7; 8 bases are shared with TRBD2. The CDR3 sequence is 15 residues long. Per germline, CDR1 MNHNY and CDR2 SVGAGI (reference sequence). The V gene end was trimmed by 2 bases and the J gene end by 1 base; junction bases not matched to a gene: 4. The CDR3 region is CASSYGSGRSYEQYF. As DNA, the CDR3 is TGTGCCAGCAGTTACGGGAGCGGGAGATCCTACGAGCAGTACTTC.

This chain joins TRBV27 and TRBJ1-6; TRBD1 might be the D (6 bases). Germline V gene data show CDR1 as MNHEY and CDR2 as SMNVEV (reference sequence). The length of the CDR3 is 13 residues. The V end was cut by 5 bases, the J end by 4 bases, with 6 bases between. CDR3 bases: TGTGCCAGCAGTACAGGGTATAATTCACCCCTCCACTTT. Translation: CASSTGYNSPLHF.

The J gene is TRBJ1-1, the V gene TRBV10-3; no clear D gene. The germline V gene encodes CDR1 ENHRY and CDR2 SYGVKD. This CDR3 spans 12 amino acids. V was shortened by 7 bases and J by 3 bases, with 9 bases between the two germline ends. The CDR3 sequence is CAIKADYTEAFF. The CDR3 bases are TGTGCCATCAAAGCCGACTACACTGAAGCTTTCTTT.

The V gene is TRBV28, the J gene TRBJ1-1; D is unresolved. V lost 5 bases to trimming and J lost 0 bases, with 16 bases between them. This CDR3 comprises 16 residues. The germline V gene encodes CDR1 MDHEN and CDR2 SYDVKM. The CDR3 nucleotides are TGTGCCAGCAGTCTTAACCCGCCTACAATGAACACTGAAGCTTTCTTT. Its translation: CASSLNPPTMNTEAFF.

The chain joins TRBV11-2 to TRBJ2-1, with 8 bases aligning to TRBD1. This CDR3 spans 14 amino acids. Germline CDR1 and CDR2: SGHAT and FQNNGV. J was trimmed by 4 bases and V by 4 bases; bases with no gene match: 3. The DNA for the CDR3 is TGTGCCAGCAGCTCTGGACAGGGTTACAATGAGCAGTTCTTC. Protein: CASSSGQGYNEQFF.

The rearrangement joins TRBV30 to TRBJ2-7; D is perhaps TRBD2 (5 bases). The V end was cut by 5 bases, the J end by 2 bases, with 13 bases between. Germline V gene data show CDR1 as GTSNPN and CDR2 as SVGIG (reference sequence). The CDR3 covers 13 residues. The CDR3 bases are TGTGCCTGGTGGAGCGGAGGACCCTACGAGCAGTACTTC. Its protein is CAWWSGGPYEQYF. Variable domain in full (rest from reference TRBV30 and TRBJ2-7): SQTIHQWPATLVQPVGSPLSLECTVEGTSNPNLYWYRQAAGRGLQLLFYSVGIGQISSEVPQNLSASRPQDRQFILSSKKLLLSDSGFYLCAWWSGGPYEQYFGPGTRLTVT.

On this clone: Other DNA sequences in this sample translate to the same CDR3. The chain combines TRBV7-9 with TRBJ1-2, with D unclear. The CDR3 has 12 amino acids. The germline gives CDR1 SEHNR, CDR2 FQNEAQ (reference sequence). V was pared by 4 bases and J by 2 bases, with 5 bases between. DNA of the CDR3: TGTGCCAGCAGCTCGAGCAACTATGGCTACACCTTC. Encoded protein: CASSSSNYGYTF.

This clone was observed a single time. The J gene is TRBJ2-7, the V gene TRBV27; 13 nucleotides agree with TRBD2. The CDR3 is made up of 16 amino acids. Trimming at V came to 0 bases and at J to 5 bases, leaving 4 bases not matched to a gene. CDR1 and CDR2 (germline): MNHEY, SMNVEV (reference sequence). The chain's CDR3 is CASSLSGLAGDHEQYF. CDR3 nucleotides: TGTGCCAGCAGTTTATCAGGACTAGCGGGGGACCACGAGCAGTACTTC.

The chain combines TRBV6-1 with TRBJ2-1; 8 bases are shared with TRBD2. V dropped 3 bases and J dropped 5; count of bases not matched to a gene: 21. Germline CDR1 MNHNS, CDR2 SASEGT. This CDR3 contains 20 residues. Here the CDR3 reads CASSDRVMMGAGGYNNEQFF. The CDR3 DNA follows: TGTGCCAGCAGTGATCGTGTAATGATGGGGGCGGGAGGTTACAACAATGAGCAGTTCTTC.

The V and J genes are TRBV7-3 and TRBJ2-1; 7 bases map to TRBD1. J was trimmed by 9 bases and V by 5 bases; bases with no gene match: 4. CDR1 and CDR2 from the germline V gene are SGHTA and FQGTGA. The CDR3 has 12 amino acids. CDR3 in DNA: TGTGCCAGCAGCCGACAGGGCTCTGAGCAGTTCTTC. This codes for CASSRQGSEQFF.

The V and J genes are TRBV18 and TRBJ1-5, with D maybe TRBD1 (5 bases). CDR1 is KGHSH and CDR2 is LQKENI in the germline V gene. This CDR3 comprises 13 residues. The V end was cut by 6 bases, the J end by 7 bases, with 13 bases between. DNA for the CDR3: TGTGCCAGCTCTGGGACTGAAGAGCAGCCCCAGCATTTT. This codes for CASSGTEEQPQHF.

The chain combines TRBV5-1 with TRBJ2-5; the D gene is possibly TRBD1 (6 bases). The germline gives CDR1 SGHRS, CDR2 YFSETQ. The V gene lost 0 bases and the J gene lost 1 base, with 10 bases spanning the gap. The CDR3 extends over 15 amino acids. CDR3: CASSLVGQLQETQYF. CDR3 DNA: TGCGCCAGCAGCTTGGTTGGACAGCTCCAAGAGACCCAGTACTTC.

The CDR3 reads CASTSGNQPQHF. DNA for the CDR3: TGTGCCAGCACCTCAGGGAATCAGCCCCAGCATTTT. This sequence joins TRBV2 and TRBJ1-5; TRBD1 is a possible D gene (5 bases). Germline CDR1 and CDR2: SNHLY and FYNNEI. Trimming shortened V by 7 bases and J by 4 bases, and 8 bases separated the two germline ends. This CDR3 comprises 12 residues. Using reference TRBV2 and TRBJ1-5 for the parts outside the CDR3, the full variable domain is EPEVTQTPSHQVTQMGQEVILRCVPISNHLYFYWYRQILGQKVEFLVSFYNNEISEKSEIFDDQFSVERPDGSNFTLKIRSTKLEDSAMYFCASTSGNQPQHFGDGTRLSIL.

The chain links TRBV2 to TRBJ1-4, with TRBD1 identical over 7 bases. With V trimmed by 5 bases and J by 8 bases, 8 bases remained unmatched. The CDR3 spans 14 residues. The germline V gene encodes CDR1 SNHLY and CDR2 FYNNEI. The CDR3, as DNA: TGTGCCAGCAGTCCAGGGGGAGGAGGGGAAAAACTGTTTTTT. It translates to CASSPGGGGEKLFF.

The chain carries TRBV5-4 and TRBJ2-1, with D uncertain. The CDR3 loop spans 14 amino acids. Germline V gives CDR1 SGHNT, CDR2 YYREEE (reference sequence). V was pared by 1 base and J by 9 bases, with 14 bases between. CDR3 in amino acids: CASSLSGPSSEQFF. The CDR3 DNA follows: TGTGCCAGCAGCTTGTCCGGCCCATCCAGTGAGCAGTTCTTC.

The rearrangement links TRBV6-2 or TRBV6-3 to TRBJ2-7, with 8 nucleotides matching TRBD1. Looked up from germline, CDR1 is MNHEY and CDR2 is SVGEGT. This CDR3 is built from 15 residues. V was clipped by 2 bases and J by 4 bases; unmatched bases: 7. The CDR3 DNA reads as TGTGCCAGCAGTTACCGGACAGGGACCCCTTACGAGCAGTACTTC. It specifies CASSYRTGTPYEQYF.

The chain couples TRBV7-3 to TRBJ2-7; D is ambiguous. The CDR3 is 14 amino acids. Germline CDR1 is SGHTA and CDR2 is FQGTGA. Trimming removed 5 bases at V and 0 bases at J, with 11 bases between. The CDR3 coding sequence is TGTGCCAGCAGCCCCCCGCAAAGCTCCTACGAGCAGTACTTC. Translation gives CASSPPQSSYEQYF.

This chain connects TRBV6-1 to TRBJ1-2, with D hard to call. Germline values: CDR1 MNHNS, CDR2 SASEGT. This CDR3 contains 12 residues. Trimming pared 3 bases from V and 10 bases from J, leaving 12 bases between. CDR3 nucleotides: TGTGCCAGCAGTGAGGAAAATTTTTACTACACCTTC. Protein sequence: CASSEENFYYTF.

The chain has TRBV5-4 and TRBJ2-3, with 12 bases aligning to TRBD2. The CDR3 has 16 residues. Germline lookup yields CDR1 SGHNT and CDR2 YYREEE (reference sequence). The J segment lost 5 bases and the V segment lost 8 bases, leaving 12 bases of the junction unmatched. CDR3 residues: CASKLAGGPGGDTQYF. In DNA, the CDR3 is TGTGCCAGTAAGCTAGCGGGAGGGCCGGGTGGAGATACGCAGTATTTT.

The chain carries TRBV5-1 and TRBJ2-1, with 11 bases that match TRBD2. Germline V gives CDR1 SGHRS, CDR2 YFSETQ. This CDR3 comprises 13 residues. J lost 12 bases, V lost 4 bases, and 6 bases had no gene match. The CDR3 loop reads CASSSGTSGPQFF. CDR3 coding DNA: TGCGCCAGCAGCAGTGGGACTAGCGGCCCGCAGTTCTTC.

The V gene is TRBV25-1, the J gene TRBJ2-1; perhaps TRBD2 as D (5 bases). In germline, CDR1 is MGHDK, CDR2 SYGVNS. This CDR3 is built from 13 residues. With 1 base removed from V and 9 bases from J, the gap between germline ends came to 10 bases. Written as DNA, the CDR3 is TGTGCCAGCAGTGAATGCCGGGGTTGTGAGCAGTTCTTC. Amino acid sequence: CASSECRGCEQFF.

V and J are TRBV11-2 and TRBJ2-4; TRBD2 agrees at 8 bases. Germline V lookup: CDR1 SGHAT, CDR2 FQNNGV. V dropped 3 bases and J dropped 5; count of bases not matched to a gene: 3. The CDR3 is made up of 14 amino acids. The CDR3, as DNA: TGTGCCAGCAGCTTGTCACTAGCGGAAAACATTCAGTACTTC. This sequence encodes CASSLSLAENIQYF. Filled out from reference TRBV11-2 and TRBJ2-4, the complete variable domain reads EAGVAQSPRYKIIEKRQSVAFWCNPISGHATLYWYQQILGQGPKLLIQFQNNGVVDDSQLPKDRFSAERLKGVDSTLKIQPAKLEDSAVYLCASSLSLAENIQYFGAGTRLSVL.

There are a few counts of this clone. The J gene is TRBJ2-1, the V gene TRBV6-2 or TRBV6-3; 13 nucleotides agree with TRBD2. V dropped 6 bases and J dropped 6; count of bases not matched to a gene: 8. CDR1 is MNHEY and CDR2 is SVGEGT in the germline V gene. The CDR3 is 16 residues long. This CDR3 reads CASSPGTSGNFNEQFF. CDR3 in DNA: TGTGCCAGCAGCCCCGGGACTAGCGGGAATTTCAATGAGCAGTTCTTC.

The rearrangement uses TRBV19 and TRBJ1-5, with D possibly being TRBD1 (6 bases). The CDR3 covers 18 residues. Germline CDR1 is LNHDA and CDR2 is SQIVND (reference sequence). V gave up 2 bases and J gave up 1 base, with 18 bases separating them. CDR3 residues: CASSISGALAISNQPQHF. As DNA, the CDR3 is TGTGCCAGTAGTATATCAGGGGCGCTTGCTATCAGCAATCAGCCCCAGCATTTT.

V usage is TRBV10-3 and J usage is TRBJ1-4; D is unresolved. This CDR3 region has 12 residues. Trimming removed 3 bases from V and 10 bases from J, with 9 bases in between. CDR1 ENHRY and CDR2 SYGVKD come from the germline V gene. CDR3 protein: CAISDTDGKLFF. The CDR3, as DNA: TGTGCCATCAGTGACACCGACGGAAAACTGTTTTTT.